The clone carrying this T cell receptor beta chain came up a few times. Its cognate antigen is unknown. The sample belongs to a study of human T cells and chemical hapten exposure. Points from the study as a whole: The number of TCRs above 1 in 1000 frequency did not change after DPC sensitization.

TCRdb re-derived calls from the RACE reads in MiXCR, one entry per CDR3 protein. The table has 80,000 to 95,000 distinct CDR3 sequences, 9.5% to 12% seen once. Time point specified: patch test 2, 6 weeks after DPC sensitization. Treatment given: therapeutic diphenylcyclopropenone sensitization with weekly scalp DPC. From whole blood left unfractionated, total RNA was extracted. V lost 3 bases and J lost 4; bases outside the gene matches: 2. Germline lookup yields CDR1 SGHNT and CDR2 YENEEA. The CDR3 extends over 13 amino acids. Sample: whole blood, taken in connection with sensitization to the hapten diphenylcyclopropenone (DPC). The genes are TRBV11-3 and TRBJ2-7, with 8 bases fitting TRBD1. The sequence was collected from a man aged 35 to 55 with alopecia areata. Some clones in this sample may be carry-over from other donors' samples. The CDR3, as DNA: TGTGCCAGCAGCTTGGGACAGGAGTACGAGCAGTACGTC. It codes for CASSLGQEYEQYV.